This T cell receptor (beta chain) was retrieved from a study of tumor and adjacent non-tumor tissue in lung cancer. Whole-study results and caveats: Tumor repertoires had a smaller top 100 clone share than normal lung. Tumor tissue had significantly higher TCR diversity than normal lung.

RNA was extracted from bulk tissue without any cell sorting. Distant lung tissue was collected more than 3 cm away from the tumor edge. A modified ARM-PCR protocol with three rounds of nested PCR amplified TCRbeta. MiXCR, applied by TCRdb to the multiplex PCR reads, yields one record per CDR3 protein. The sample gives nearly 50,000 distinct CDR3 sequences, about two thirds of which show up once; roughly 31% is in the top ten. As regards this clonotype: No antigen is known for it. A read error may produce the germline difference seen at one junction end.

The CDR3 spans 12 residues. The V gene's germline CDR1 is MDHEN and CDR2 SYDVKM. V is TRBV28 and J is TRBJ1-5; D remains ambiguous. Sequenced material: distant non-tumor lung tissue. This receptor was identified in a woman aged 70-85 years with non-small cell lung cancer. The CDR3 DNA sequence: TGTGCTAGCAAGCGTTCTATTCAGCCCCAGCATTTT. This gives the protein CASKRSIQPQHF.